The rows below give T cell receptor beta chains drawn from one sample of a study of T cell changes during pregnancy in multiple sclerosis. Sequencing used immunoSEQ multiplex PCR; TCRdb keeps in-frame clones, though not all of them. The sample carries 40,000 to 60,000 clones, 94% recorded once. Material: CD4+ T cells from peripheral blood mononuclear cells, obtained in the first trimester of pregnancy. These receptor sequences come from a female donor with multiple sclerosis, enrolled in a pregnancy study. Each CDR3 is given with its conserved first and last residue. D genes are given only for firm matches. Clone sizes are given selectively: once, few, many, or a class where the clone is expanded.

V gene: TRBV7-2; D gene: TRBD1; J gene: TRBJ1-6; clone size: -; CDR3 DNA: TGTGCCAGCAGCCCGATCCGGGACAGGGTTAATTCACCCCTCCACTTT; CDR3 protein: CASSPIRDRVNSPLHF
V gene: TRBV5-5; D gene: -; J gene: TRBJ1-1; clone size: -; CDR3 DNA: TGTGCCAGCAGCTTGGGAGAGGGGAAGGGGGTAGAAGCTTTCTTT; CDR3 protein: CASSLGEGKGVEAFF
V gene: TRBV9; D gene: TRBD1; J gene: TRBJ1-1; clone size: -; CDR3 DNA: TGTGCCAGCAGCGCTGGTGCGGGACAGAAAAGGGGGAACACTGAAGCTTTCTTT; CDR3 protein: CASSAGAGQKRGNTEAFF
V gene: TRBV2; D gene: -; J gene: TRBJ2-5; clone size: -; CDR3 DNA: TGTGCCAGCGTCGGTCAAGAGACCCAGTACTTC; CDR3 protein: CASVGQETQYF
V gene: TRBV6-5; D gene: TRBD1; J gene: TRBJ1-1; clone size: -; CDR3 DNA: TGTGCCAGCAGTTACTCGAATACAGGGGAGAAAGCTTTCTTT; CDR3 protein: CASSYSNTGEKAFF
V gene: TRBV5-1; D gene: -; J gene: TRBJ1-3; clone size: -; CDR3 DNA: TGCGCCAGCAGCGCGATTCCGGCAGGAAACTCTGGAAACACCATATATTTT; CDR3 protein: CASSAIPAGNSGNTIYF
V gene: TRBV6-1; D gene: -; J gene: TRBJ2-5; clone size: -; CDR3 DNA: TGTGCCAGCAGCCCGAACAGGGTGGAGACCCAGTACTTC; CDR3 protein: CASSPNRVETQYF
V gene: TRBV15; D gene: -; J gene: TRBJ1-4; clone size: -; CDR3 DNA: TGTGCCACCAGCAGCGGAGGAACAGGGAATGAAAAACTGTTTTTT; CDR3 protein: CATSSGGTGNEKLFF
V gene: TRBV18; D gene: -; J gene: TRBJ2-7; clone size: -; CDR3 DNA: TGTGCCAGCTCACCACGACAGGCCTACTCCTACGAGCAGTACTTC; CDR3 protein: CASSPRQAYSYEQYF
V gene: TRBV5-1; D gene: -; J gene: TRBJ1-3; clone size: -; CDR3 DNA: TGCGCCAGCAGCTTGGGGCCTGGAAACACCATATATTTT; CDR3 protein: CASSLGPGNTIYF
V gene: TRBV30; D gene: -; J gene: TRBJ1-2; clone size: -; CDR3 DNA: TGTGCCTGGAGCCCAGACAGGTCCTATGGCTACACCTTC; CDR3 protein: CAWSPDRSYGYTF
V gene: TRBV4-1; D gene: TRBD1; J gene: TRBJ1-2; clone size: -; CDR3 DNA: TGCGCCAGCAGCCGCCCGGGACAGGAGCCGGGCTACACCTTC; CDR3 protein: CASSRPGQEPGYTF
V gene: TRBV11-2; D gene: -; J gene: TRBJ1-2; clone size: -; CDR3 DNA: TGTGCCAGCAGCTTGTATCGGAGAATTAATAACTATGGCTACACCTTC; CDR3 protein: CASSLYRRINNYGYTF
V gene: TRBV7-2; D gene: -; J gene: TRBJ2-1; clone size: -; CDR3 DNA: TGTGCCAGCAGCTTAATCGGCAATGAGCAGTTCTTC; CDR3 protein: CASSLIGNEQFF
V gene: TRBV9; D gene: TRBD2; J gene: TRBJ2-3; clone size: -; CDR3 DNA: TGTGCCAGCAGCGGCCGGACTAGCGGCACAGATACGCAGTATTTT; CDR3 protein: CASSGRTSGTDTQYF
V gene: TRBV9; D gene: -; J gene: TRBJ2-3; clone size: -; CDR3 DNA: TGTGCCAGCAGCGTAGGGCAGGCCCCAGGAAGCACAGATACGCAGTATTTT; CDR3 protein: CASSVGQAPGSTDTQYF
V gene: TRBV5-3; D gene: -; J gene: TRBJ2-1; clone size: -; CDR3 DNA: TGTGCCAGAAGCCCAGTAGCCTGCTCCTACAATGAGCAGTTCTTC; CDR3 protein: CARSPVACSYNEQFF
V gene: TRBV7-2; D gene: TRBD2; J gene: TRBJ2-5; clone size: -; CDR3 DNA: TGTGCCAGCAGCTTGACTAGCGGGGGCTCGGAGACCCAGTACTTC; CDR3 protein: CASSLTSGGSETQYF
V gene: TRBV9; D gene: TRBD1; J gene: TRBJ2-5; clone size: -; CDR3 DNA: TGTGCCAGCAGCGCCAGCGGACGGGGACAGGGTGGTCGTGAGACCCAGTACTTC; CDR3 protein: CASSASGRGQGGRETQYF
V gene: TRBV11-2; D gene: -; J gene: TRBJ2-1; clone size: -; CDR3 DNA: TGTGCCAGCAGCCCTGGCTCGGGGCAGTTCTTC; CDR3 protein: CASSPGSGQFF
V gene: TRBV28; D gene: TRBD1; J gene: TRBJ1-6; clone size: -; CDR3 DNA: TGTGCCAGCAGGACCCAGGGACAGTCCTATAATTCACCCCTCCACTTT; CDR3 protein: CASRTQGQSYNSPLHF
V gene: TRBV5-1; D gene: TRBD2; J gene: TRBJ2-3; clone size: -; CDR3 DNA: TGCGCCAGCTCAATAGCGGGGGGTTCTAGCACAGATACGCAGTATTTT; CDR3 protein: CASSIAGGSSTDTQYF
V gene: TRBV18; D gene: -; J gene: TRBJ2-3; clone size: -; CDR3 DNA: TGTGCCAGCTCAAAGACTAGCACAGATACGCAGTATTTT; CDR3 protein: CASSKTSTDTQYF
V gene: TRBV19; D gene: -; J gene: TRBJ1-5; clone size: once; CDR3 DNA: TGTGCCAGTACCAAGGCAGGGAAATCCTATCAGCCCCAGCATTTT; CDR3 protein: CASTKAGKSYQPQHF
V gene: TRBV7-9; D gene: -; J gene: TRBJ2-7; clone size: -; CDR3 DNA: TGTGCCAGCAGCCGACAAAACTACGAGCAGTACTTC; CDR3 protein: CASSRQNYEQYF
V gene: TRBV6-1; D gene: TRBD1; J gene: TRBJ2-7; clone size: -; CDR3 DNA: TGTGCCAGCACTCAACAGGGGGTGCAGTACTTC; CDR3 protein: CASTQQGVQYF
V gene: TRBV29-1; D gene: -; J gene: TRBJ1-1; clone size: -; CDR3 DNA: TGCAGCGTTGACAGGGTGAACACTGAAGCTTTCTTT; CDR3 protein: CSVDRVNTEAFF
V gene: TRBV2; D gene: -; J gene: TRBJ2-3; clone size: -; CDR3 DNA: TGTGCCACCAGCCCCAGACGAGGGAATGGAGATACGCAGTATTTT; CDR3 protein: CATSPRRGNGDTQYF
V gene: TRBV11-3; D gene: TRBD1; J gene: TRBJ1-1; clone size: -; CDR3 DNA: TGTGCCAGCAGCGCAGGGACAGCCCGGGGGAACACTGAAGCTTTCTTT; CDR3 protein: CASSAGTARGNTEAFF
V gene: TRBV5-1; D gene: TRBD1; J gene: TRBJ2-7; clone size: -; CDR3 DNA: TGCGCCAGCAGCTTGGTCCAGGGGGAATCCTACGAGCAGTACTTC; CDR3 protein: CASSLVQGESYEQYF
V gene: TRBV6-5; D gene: TRBD2; J gene: TRBJ2-3; clone size: -; CDR3 DNA: TGTGCCAGCAGGTCCGGGGGGGCTAACACAGATACGCAGTATTTT; CDR3 protein: CASRSGGANTDTQYF
V gene: TRBV6-5; D gene: -; J gene: TRBJ1-5; clone size: -; CDR3 DNA: TGTGCCAGCAGTTCAATGCGGCCGGATCAGCCCCAGCATTTT; CDR3 protein: CASSSMRPDQPQHF
V gene: TRBV6-6; D gene: -; J gene: TRBJ1-5; clone size: few; CDR3 DNA: TGTGCCAGCACCCAACGGGCGGGACAGCCCCAGCATTTT; CDR3 protein: CASTQRAGQPQHF
V gene: TRBV29-1; D gene: -; J gene: TRBJ1-1; clone size: -; CDR3 DNA: TGCAGCACGGGGAACACTGAAGCTTTCTTT; CDR3 protein: CSTGNTEAFF
V gene: TRBV5-1; D gene: -; J gene: TRBJ2-1; clone size: -; CDR3 DNA: TGCGCCAGCAGCTCAATGTGGACAGACAATGAGCAGTTCTTC; CDR3 protein: CASSSMWTDNEQFF